The 22 T cell receptor beta chains below come from one sample, sequenced in a study of spatial heterogeneity in lung cancer. Time point noted: blood at routine non-recurrence follow-up after resection. Each CDR3 protein gets one entry after TCRdb re-called the 5' RACE reads with MiXCR. Of 110,000 or so distinct CDR3 sequences listed, less than 14% are singletons. Here the sequenced sample was PBMCs, taken at follow-up. These receptors were taken from a female donor with early-stage non-small cell lung cancer.

This clonotype was picked up a small number of times. The chain has TRBV7-2 and TRBJ2-1, with 7 bases that match TRBD1. CDR3 length equals 15 residues. After removal of 4 bases from V and 3 bases from J, the junction contained 6 bases not matched to a gene. The germline CDR1 and CDR2 sequences are SGHTA and FQGNSA. CDR3 bases: TGTGCCAGCAGCTGGGCCGGGACAGACTACAATGAGCAGTTCTTC. It yields the protein CASSWAGTDYNEQFF. The complete variable domain, with remaining parts taken from reference TRBV7-2 and TRBJ2-1, reads GAGVSQSPSNKVTEKGKDVELRCDPISGHTALYWYRQSLGQGLEFLIYFQGNSAPDKSGLPSDRFSAERTGGSVSTLTIQRTQQEDSAVYLCASSWAGTDYNEQFFGPGTRLTVL.

The CDR3 reads CASSSQGTWANVLTF. The CDR3 nucleotides read TGTGCCAGCAGTTCACAGGGAACCTGGGCCAACGTCCTGACTTTC. This chain joins TRBV6-2 or TRBV6-3 and TRBJ2-6; tentatively, D is TRBD1 (6 bases). The CDR3 covers 15 residues. Trimming cost V 4 bases and J 5 bases, with 12 bases left between them. The V gene's germline CDR1 is MNHEY and CDR2 SVGEGT.

The CDR3 here is CASSRTSGLQETQYF. The DNA for the CDR3 is TGTGCCAGCAGCCGGACTAGCGGGCTCCAAGAGACCCAGTACTTC. The chain carries TRBV12-3 or TRBV12-4 and TRBJ2-5, with 11 bases fitting TRBD2. V was pared by 6 bases and J by 1 base, with 4 bases of the junction left unmatched. This CDR3 comprises 15 residues.

This clonotype came up a few times. The V gene is TRBV19, the J gene TRBJ2-7, with D possibly TRBD2 on 6 matching bases. Germline V gene data show CDR1 as LNHDA and CDR2 as SQIVND (reference sequence). There are 13 residues in the CDR3. Trimming took off 5 bases at V and 6 bases at J, with 14 bases between the two ends. CDR3 in amino acids: CASSDNRGTEQYF. CDR3 nucleotide sequence: TGTGCCAGTAGTGACAATCGCGGGACCGAGCAGTACTTC.

This clonotype was seen a few times. This chain uses TRBV2 with TRBJ2-5; the D call may be TRBD1 or TRBD2 (5 bases each). The CDR3 has 16 residues. V lost 6 bases, J lost 5 bases, and 22 bases lay in between. CDR1 and CDR2 (germline): SNHLY, FYNNEI. CDR3 amino acids: CASSVTGLSAIETQYF. CDR3 DNA sequence: TGTGCCAGCAGCGTTACAGGACTGTCCGCGATCGAGACCCAGTACTTC.

This clonotype occurred a few times. The CDR3 loop reads CASSRSGDRGSWNQPQHF. The CDR3 bases are TGTGCCAGCAGCCGATCGGGGGACAGGGGTTCGTGGAATCAGCCCCAGCATTTT. The rearrangement links TRBV7-2 to TRBJ1-5; the match to TRBD1 covers 10 bases. V was pared by 5 bases and J by 4 bases, with 14 bases of the junction left unmatched. CDR1 and CDR2 from the germline V gene are SGHTA and FQGNSA. This CDR3 region has 18 residues.

This clonotype has more than one count but fewer than ten. The rearrangement uses TRBV7-2 and TRBJ2-3; 7 bases match TRBD2. In germline, CDR1 is SGHTA, CDR2 FQGNSA. The junction had 4 bases not matched to a gene; V was cut back by 4 bases and J by 0 bases. This CDR3 comprises 15 residues. The CDR3 sequence: CASSSTSVSTDTQYF. Written as DNA, the CDR3 is TGTGCCAGCAGCTCTACTAGCGTTAGCACAGATACGCAGTATTTT. The variable domain in full, with the rest retrieved from reference TRBV7-2 and TRBJ2-3, is GAGVSQSPSNKVTEKGKDVELRCDPISGHTALYWYRQSLGQGLEFLIYFQGNSAPDKSGLPSDRFSAERTGGSVSTLTIQRTQQEDSAVYLCASSSTSVSTDTQYFGPGTRLTVL.

The chain recombines TRBV29-1 with TRBJ1-5; D remains unclear. This CDR3 comprises 14 residues. V was clipped by 4 bases and J by 1 base, with 11 bases between them. Germline V gene sequence: CDR1 SQVTM, CDR2 ANQGSEA. Written as DNA, the CDR3 is TGCAGCGTTGGGTCGGGGATAAGCAATCAGCCCCAGCATTTT. It translates to CSVGSGISNQPQHF.

The table lists this clonotype with many counts. The chain has TRBV3-1 and TRBJ2-1, with D possibly matching TRBD2 (6 bases). The germline V gene has CDR1 LGHDT and CDR2 YNNKEL (reference sequence). The CDR3 runs to 15 residues. V lost 2 bases and J lost 4, with 12 bases in between. The CDR3: CASSQSSVRYNEQFF. In nucleotides, the CDR3 is TGTGCCAGCAGCCAATCTAGCGTGAGATACAATGAGCAGTTCTTC.

The chain uses TRBV20-1 and TRBJ2-7; TRBD1 matches at 8 bases. The V gene's germline CDR1 is DFQATT and CDR2 SNEGSKA (reference sequence). This CDR3 is 14 amino acids long. Trimming at V came to 6 bases and at J to 6 bases, leaving 13 bases not matched to a gene. In DNA form, the CDR3 reads TGCAGTGCCTACTCTGGCAGGGGGCAAGGCGAGCAGTACTTC. It codes for CSAYSGRGQGEQYF.

This clonotype was counted a few times. The V call is TRBV11-2, the J call TRBJ2-5; D not certain. V was pared by 5 bases and J by 1 base, with 5 bases between. CDR1 and CDR2 (germline): SGHAT, FQNNGV. There are 12 residues in the CDR3. CDR3 sequence: CASSQSQETQYF. The CDR3 coding sequence is TGTGCCAGCAGCCAGTCCCAAGAGACCCAGTACTTC.

The rearrangement joins TRBV6-5 to TRBJ1-4; 7 nucleotides line up with TRBD1. V gave up 6 bases and J gave up 5 bases; unmatched junction bases: 6. The CDR3 has 14 residues. Germline assignment: CDR1 MNHEY and CDR2 SVGAGI. This CDR3 reads CASRRQGPNEKLFF. The CDR3 DNA follows: TGTGCCAGCAGGAGACAGGGCCCCAATGAAAAACTGTTTTTT.

Here the CDR3 DNA reads TGTGCCAGCAGTTCCCCAGCAAGGCTAGCCAAAAACATTCAGTACTTC. Its protein is CASSSPARLAKNIQYF. The V gene is TRBV12-3 or TRBV12-4, the J gene TRBJ2-4, with D unresolved. Trimming took off 4 bases at V and 0 bases at J, with 13 bases between the two ends. There are 16 residues in the CDR3.

Only a few counts were recorded for this clonotype. This rearrangement joins TRBV7-2 to TRBJ2-3, with a weak D call TRBD2 (5 bases). Germline-derived CDR1 and CDR2 are SGHTA and FQGNSA. The CDR3 is 14 residues long. The V and J ends lost 3 bases and 2 bases respectively, with 9 bases between them. The CDR3 DNA reads as TGTGCCAGCAGCTTCGGAGCGGTCACAGATACGCAGTATTTT. The encoded protein is CASSFGAVTDTQYF.

The chain recombines TRBV24-1 with TRBJ2-3; D gene ambiguous. The V end lost 2 bases, the J end lost 2 bases, and 10 bases lay between the germline ends. The CDR3 totals 15 residues. Germline assignment: CDR1 KGHDR and CDR2 SFDVKD. This CDR3 reads CATSDSRVITDTQYF. The CDR3 DNA reads as TGTGCCACCAGTGATTCTCGAGTGATCACAGATACGCAGTATTTT.

This rearrangement joins TRBV4-2 to TRBJ2-2; D may be TRBD1 (5 bases). The germline V and J ends were trimmed by 3 bases and 5 bases, with 7 bases remaining between them. The length of the CDR3 is 13 residues. CDR1 and CDR2 from the germline V gene are LGHNA and YNFKEQ. In DNA, the CDR3 is TGTGCCAGCAGCCAGACAGTTACCGGGGAGCTGTTTTTT. Amino acid sequence: CASSQTVTGELFF.

The sample holds many counts of this clonotype. The chain is built from TRBV30 and TRBJ2-2; D is perhaps TRBD2 (6 bases). CDR3 length: 16 amino acids. In germline, CDR1 is GTSNPN, CDR2 SVGIG (reference sequence). Deletions cut 3 bases from V and 7 bases from J, with 21 bases between. The CDR3 loop is CAWRSFLSGQSGELFF. The CDR3 coding sequence is TGTGCCTGGAGATCGTTTCTTAGCGGTCAAAGCGGGGAGCTGTTTTTT. Looking up the rest from reference TRBV30 and TRBJ2-2 gives the full variable domain: SQTIHQWPATLVQPVGSPLSLECTVEGTSNPNLYWYRQAAGRGLQLLFYSVGIGQISSEVPQNLSASRPQDRQFILSSKKLLLSDSGFYLCAWRSFLSGQSGELFFGEGSRLTVL.

This clonotype was seen at least ten times. The chain has TRBV5-1 and TRBJ2-7; 7 bases fit TRBD1. After removal of 4 bases from V and 0 bases from J, the junction contained 10 bases not matched to a gene. The length of the CDR3 is 16 residues. Germline CDR1 SGHRS, CDR2 YFSETQ. The DNA of the CDR3 is TGCGCCAGCAGCCCTGGGACAGTTAGGGGCTCCTACGAGCAGTACTTC. Translation gives CASSPGTVRGSYEQYF.

The sample holds a few counts of this clonotype. The chain has TRBV20-1 and TRBJ2-3, with TRBD2 as a possible D gene (7 bases). The ends were cut back, 6 bases at V and 4 bases at J, with 20 bases in the middle. The CDR3 runs to 15 residues. Germline V gene sequence: CDR1 DFQATT, CDR2 SNEGSKA (reference sequence). This CDR3 reads CSAHLGGARADTQYF. The CDR3 nucleotides read TGCAGTGCCCACTTGGGGGGGGCGCGGGCAGATACGCAGTATTTT.

The sample holds many counts of this clonotype. The chain carries TRBV29-1 and TRBJ1-3; TRBD1 is a possible D gene (5 bases). V dropped 7 bases and J dropped 4 bases, with 11 bases sitting between them. Germline V gene data show CDR1 as SQVTM and CDR2 as ANQGSEA. There are 12 residues in the CDR3. The CDR3 bases are TGCAGCGCTGGGACTGAAGGAAACACCATATATTTT. Translating gives CSAGTEGNTIYF. Filled out from reference TRBV29-1 and TRBJ1-3, the complete variable domain reads SAVISQKPSRDICQRGTSLTIQCQVDSQVTMMFWYRQQPGQSLTLIATANQGSEATYESGFVIDKFPISRPNLTFSTLTVSNMSPEDSSIYLCSAGTEGNTIYFGEGSWLTVV.

The chain has TRBV7-9 and TRBJ1-1; no clear D gene. V was trimmed by 2 bases and J by 5 bases, leaving 12 bases between them. The CDR3 consists of 14 residues. The V gene's germline CDR1 is SEHNR and CDR2 FQNEAQ (reference sequence). The CDR3 nucleotides read TGTGCCAGCAGCTTATCGAACAGTGTGACTGAAGCTTTCTTT. Protein: CASSLSNSVTEAFF. Drawing the rest from reference TRBV7-9 and TRBJ1-1, the complete variable domain is DTGVSQNPRHKITKRGQNVTFRCDPISEHNRLYWYRQTLGQGPEFLTYFQNEAQLEKSRLLSDRFSAERPKGSFSTLEIQRTEQGDSAMYLCASSLSNSVTEAFFGQGTRLTVV.

The V and J genes are TRBV6-1 and TRBJ1-2, with TRBD1 matching over 7 bases. J lost 5 bases, V lost 6 bases, and 6 bases had no gene match. In germline, CDR1 is MNHNS, CDR2 SASEGT. CDR3 size: 13 residues. DNA for the CDR3: TGTGCCAGCAGAAGACAGGGAGGTTATGGCTACACCTTC. Translation gives CASRRQGGYGYTF.